This record looks at one T cell receptor (beta chain) sequence and its context. These data originate in a study of blood T cell repertoires in COVID-19. Overall study context: The United States, Italy and Spain provided the acute and convalescent COVID-19 samples. Nucleic acid was either cDNA or gDNA, and it came from T cells, B-cell-depleted T cells, or PBMCs.

The CDR3 is made up of 15 amino acids. Germline trimming cut 2 bases from V and 3 bases from J; bases unmatched to any gene: 3. Germline CDR1 is KGHSH and CDR2 is LQKENI. In the original processing: Amplification of reference gene primers was used by the study to estimate nucleated cell counts. Produced via immunoSEQ multiplex PCR; TCRdb's table is partial and in-frame only. D and trimming come from the DNA, and the V and J calls and clone size come from that table. Among 130,000 or so clones listed, roughly 90% were seen once. Specimen: peripheral blood. The V gene is TRBV18, the J gene TRBJ2-1; TRBD2 matches at 8 bases. This receptor was taken from a man aged 65 to 85 with active COVID-19. The CDR3: CASSPGLASYNEQFF. Written as DNA, the CDR3 is TGTGCCAGCTCACCAGGACTAGCTAGCTACAATGAGCAGTTCTTC.